This T cell receptor beta chain was retrieved from a study of long-term antiretroviral therapy in people with HIV (dated by TCRdb to between 2021 and 2022). In the study overall: The earliest samples were collected roughly a decade before the 2015 WHO recommendation for immediate ART, at a time when ART was usually postponed until CD4 counts fell. A retrospective serial study tested whether changes in peripheral blood TRB repertoire composition and diversity were associated with ART initiation and durable HIV suppression. A total of roughly 180 cryopreserved PBMC samples were contributed to the cohort by 30 adults with confirmed HIV infection, with samples collected serially over a mean of approximately six years (range 1-12). Eleven of the 30 participants with HIV were female. Test extractions of a monoclonal T-cell line alongside approximately 36 polyclonal samples showed no cross-contamination during QIAcube processing.

In this sample, this clone turned up once. The target of this receptor is not known. The input lacks base qualities; no much larger clone sits a single base away. Study-level results and caveats: Starting ART was linked to a significant rise in TRB diversity, yet even after long-term ART the diversity remained significantly lower than in transplant donor controls. Limited PBMC availability meant only the TCR beta chain was sequenced, without alpha chain pairing. CDR3 length ranges in HIV repertoires were narrower than in controls, and network structure suggested an antigen-experienced repertoire with only a slight naive shift after ART. The repertoire was dominated across all time points by expanded TRB clones identified before ART initiation, although this dominance was seen to fluctuate and to decrease in many PLHIV after ART. Inferences about post-ART repertoire changes are limited because no data were available on ART adherence, viral resistance or therapy changes. The samples span the years 2004 to 2017, and the ART regimens used may be less effective than current regimens. Because cell numbers in pre-ART samples were limited, unsorted PBMC were profiled instead of sorted CD4+ and CD8+ T cells.

The immunoSEQ hsTCRB v3.0 assay was used at survey level resolution for TRB variable region sequencing. The targeted TRB sequencing depth was about 35,000-55,000 T-cell genomes per sample. Pooled TRB libraries were sequenced on an Illumina MiSeq with a v3 150-cycle kit. The authors processed their data as follows. Repertoire analysis was performed in R inside a reproducible Nextflow workflow that covered QC, data transformation and analysis. LymphoSeq2, an R package for AIRR-Seq data exploration, was used to implement custom analyses. A handful of samples that yielded fewer than 5000 total TRB sequences were excluded, so that approximately 200 HIV repertoires were analyzed. Among the 180 or so HIV repertoires that were kept, almost 60 were collected before ART initiation and about 130 were collected after ART initiation. Repertoires were downsampled to 5000 TRB nucleotide sequences, and summary statistics were averaged over 100 downsampling iterations. Only TRB sequences with CDR3 regions of at least seven amino acids were retained for analysis. A Shannon entropy-derived clonality score and the Gini coefficient were used to measure diversity. In the repertoire networks, any two of the top 5000 CDR3 amino acid sequences were connected whenever the two sequences differed by an edit distance of one. Antigen specificity groups and MHC restriction were predicted for TRB CDR3 amino acid sequences with GLIPH2. CDR3 amino acid sequences were matched against VDJdb and McPAS-TCR to flag known CMV, EBV, HIV or tissue antigen associations. Pre-ART, post-ART and control groups were compared with Wilcoxon signed-rank tests and Holm-Bonferroni correction. Held by TCRdb, this immuneACCESS table contains in-frame sequences only and omits some clones. Under half of the omission traces to an unresolved V gene where checked; the cause of the rest is unknown. That table furnishes V, J and clone size, whereas the DNA furnished D and trimming. The sample table holds about 25,000 clones, of which 60% to 85% were seen once. The ten largest clones represent approximately 10% of the sample.

Its CDR3 holds 14 amino acids, cysteine through phenylalanine. Only the CDR3 region is kept as DNA, spanning 42 bases read in frame from base 1. The germline V gene gives CDR1 as MNHEY and CDR2 as SVGAGI. V drops 9 bases and J drops 2 bases, leaving 17 bases in between. To be included, a participant needed at least one PBMC sample from before ART initiation plus at least two post-ART samples. Treatment was received in the United States of America by all participants with HIV. Before DNA extraction, cryopreserved samples of 1-10 million PBMC were thawed and then washed. At the time of the earliest PBMC sample for each participant with HIV, ages ranged from roughly 20 to 60 years. Each participant contributed PBMC samples from 1-4 timepoints before ART initiation and 2-8 timepoints after ART initiation, with a median of 7 samples. For every participant, serial HIV viral load, CD4+ T-cell count, ART history and demographic data were obtained. Genomic DNA was extracted from unsorted PBMC with a Qiagen kit on a QIAcube, processed in batches of 12 samples.

This receptor was identified in a man aged 30-40 years with HIV. The chain uses TRBV6-5 and TRBJ2-7; 6 matching bases give a weak D call of TRBD2. The sample consisted of unsorted PBMCs, taken 2.1 years after starting antiretroviral therapy. The CDR3 reads as follows: CASRLVGGPYEQYF. The DNA sequence follows: TGTGCCAGTCGACTAGTAGGCGGTCCCTACGAGCAGTACTTC.